The subject of this entry is one T cell receptor beta chain. What it recognizes is unknown. These data come from a study of cytomegalovirus exposure and HLA in healthy donors. Study findings and constraints: Judged likely to be a sequencing artifact was a cluster of highly shared sequence variants.

V gave up 4 bases and J gave up 2 bases, with 16 bases separating them. The germline V gene encodes CDR1 SGHDT and CDR2 YYEEEE. This CDR3 has 15 residues. The primer mix had 60 Vbeta and 13 Jbeta primers. Measured with immunoSEQ multiplex PCR; TCRdb has only the in-frame clones, and not every one. This sample has tens of thousands of clones, with about two thirds found just once. The source is a man between 60 and 75 years old in good health and CMV-seronegative. The sequencing sample was made of PBMCs. V gene TRBV5-6 combines with J gene TRBJ2-7; D remains ambiguous. CDR3 amino acids: CASSRLLAATYEQYF. The DNA for the CDR3 is TGTGCCAGCAGCCGATTACTCGCGGCCACCTACGAGCAGTACTTC.